This T cell receptor (beta chain) was sequenced for a study of blood T cell repertoires in COVID-19. Looking at the study overall: Samples of COVID-19 (acute and convalescent) were obtained from the United States, Italy and Spain.

Per the authors' pipeline: Nucleated cell number was recorded as an estimate derived from reference gene primer amplification. Produced via immunoSEQ multiplex PCR; TCRdb's table is partial and in-frame only. The V and J calls and clone size were taken over from that table, and D and trimming were inferred from the DNA. Among around 280,000 clones listed, more than 75% were seen once. V dropped 2 bases and J dropped 6 bases, with 14 bases sitting between them. CDR1 and CDR2 from the germline V gene are MNHNS and SASEGT. The CDR3 runs to 16 residues. Sequencing was performed on peripheral blood. V usage is TRBV6-1 and J usage is TRBJ1-6, with D unclear. The sequence was collected from a man between 70 and 80 years old with acute or convalescent COVID-19. The CDR3 bases are TGTGCCAGCAGTGAATCGGGAGGGAATGGTAATTCACCCCTCCACTTT. This translates into CASSESGGNGNSPLHF.